This record looks at one TCR beta chain sequence and its context. This sample is drawn from a study of identical twins. TCRdb reprocessed the 5' RACE reads with MiXCR, giving one entry per CDR3 protein. Among 300,000 or so distinct CDR3 sequences listed, roughly 9.8% were seen once. There are 11 residues in the CDR3. V dropped 6 bases and J dropped 5 bases, with 4 bases sitting between them. This sample also belongs to another study, concerning yellow fever vaccine responses in identical twins.

The clonotype was recovered from a woman aged 18-29 years in good health. V gene TRBV12-3 or TRBV12-4 combines with J gene TRBJ2-2; D remains unclear. Specimen: CD8+ T cells sorted from blood. Written as DNA, the CDR3 is TGTGCCAGCAGAATTACCGGGGAGCTGTTTTTT. Its protein is CASRITGELFF.